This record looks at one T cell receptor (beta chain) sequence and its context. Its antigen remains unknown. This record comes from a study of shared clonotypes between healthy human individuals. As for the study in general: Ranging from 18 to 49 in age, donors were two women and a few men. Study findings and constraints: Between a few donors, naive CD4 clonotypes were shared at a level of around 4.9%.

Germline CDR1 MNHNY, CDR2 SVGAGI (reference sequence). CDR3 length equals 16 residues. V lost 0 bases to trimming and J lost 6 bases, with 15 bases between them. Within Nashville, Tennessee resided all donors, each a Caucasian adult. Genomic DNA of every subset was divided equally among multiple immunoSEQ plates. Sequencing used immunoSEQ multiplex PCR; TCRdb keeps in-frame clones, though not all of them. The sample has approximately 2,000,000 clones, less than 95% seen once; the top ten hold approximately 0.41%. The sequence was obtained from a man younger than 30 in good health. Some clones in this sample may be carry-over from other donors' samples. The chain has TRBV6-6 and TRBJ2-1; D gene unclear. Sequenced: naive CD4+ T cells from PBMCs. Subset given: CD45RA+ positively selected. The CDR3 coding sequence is TGTGCCAGCAGTTACTCGTGGACCTCCGATGGCAATGAGCAGTTCTTC. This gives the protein CASSYSWTSDGNEQFF.